The 5 T cell receptor beta chains given below trace back to one sample, sequenced in a study of shared clonotypes between healthy human individuals. Profiling relied on immunoSEQ multiplex PCR, and the TCRdb table lists in-frame clones only, not all of them. The sample has about 2,100,000 clones, more than 85% seen once. Only CD45RO-negative cells positively selected for CCR7 counted as naive CD8 cells, so terminally differentiated effector memory CD45RA+ cells were excluded. Sequencing used naive CD8+ T cells from PBMCs. The receptor set was obtained from a young man in good health. Some clones in this sample may be carry-over from other donors' samples.

The chain uses TRBV5-1 and TRBJ1-2; tentatively, D is TRBD1 (5 bases). The CDR3 extends over 13 amino acids. V dropped 2 bases and J dropped 2 bases, with 7 bases sitting between them. Germline assignment: CDR1 SGHRS and CDR2 YFSETQ. In nucleotides, the CDR3 is TGCGCCAGCAGCTTTGCAGGGAACTATGGCTACACCTTC. Its translation is CASSFAGNYGYTF.

V is TRBV28 and J is TRBJ2-7; tentative D call: TRBD1 (6 bases). Looked up from germline, CDR1 is MDHEN and CDR2 is SYDVKM. Trimming shortened V by 3 bases and J by 3 bases, and 12 bases separated the two germline ends. The CDR3 extends over 14 amino acids. The CDR3 region has the DNA TGTGCCAGCAGTTTCTTTAAAGGGGGCTACGAGCAGTACTTC. Protein sequence: CASSFFKGGYEQYF.

As regards this clone: In the same sample, other DNA sequences code for this CDR3. The chain carries TRBV27 and TRBJ2-7; D may be TRBD2 (5 bases). The CDR3 consists of 14 residues. Germline lookup yields CDR1 MNHEY and CDR2 SMNVEV (reference sequence). Trimming left V 2 bases short and J 2 bases short, with 10 bases between. CDR3 bases: TGTGCCAGCAGTTTAGGGCGGGCCACCTACGAGCAGTACTTC. Protein: CASSLGRATYEQYF.

In the case of this clone: Other DNA sequences in the same sample also yield this CDR3. This sequence joins TRBV27 and TRBJ2-7; D perhaps matches TRBD2 (5 bases). V was cut by 4 bases and J by 1 base, with 8 bases left in between. This CDR3 has 13 residues. Germline loops: CDR1 MNHEY, CDR2 SMNVEV (reference sequence). DNA for the CDR3: TGTGCCAGCAGTTACGGACTGTCCTACGAGCAGTACTTC. This sequence encodes CASSYGLSYEQYF.

The J gene is TRBJ2-2, the V gene TRBV27; maybe TRBD1 (6 bases). Trimming pared 1 base from V and 5 bases from J, leaving 11 bases between. Germline values: CDR1 MNHEY, CDR2 SMNVEV (reference sequence). CDR3 size: 15 residues. This chain's CDR3 is CASSLLQGMTGELFF. The CDR3 bases are TGTGCCAGCAGTTTATTACAGGGAATGACCGGGGAGCTGTTTTTT.